Listed here are 5 T cell receptor beta chains from one sample, sequenced in a study of technical replicates of blood from several donors. The method was immunoSEQ multiplex PCR; TCRdb's version includes in-frame clones alone and lacks a portion of them. The repertoire holds 55,000 to 75,000 clones, just under 95% seen once, with under 3% in the top ten. The specimen sequenced was PBMCs. These receptors originate from a human donor in good health. Some clones in this sample may be carry-over from other donors' samples.

The J gene is TRBJ1-1, the V gene TRBV10-3; D is unresolved. CDR1 and CDR2 (germline): ENHRY, SYGVKD. The CDR3 sequence is 14 residues long. Trimming left V 8 bases short and J 4 bases short, with 17 bases between. DNA for the CDR3: TGTGCCATCGGAGTTTCGGGGTTTAGCACTGAAGCTTTCTTT. Translation gives CAIGVSGFSTEAFF.

The chain has TRBV6-5 and TRBJ2-7; tentative D call: TRBD1 (6 bases). The CDR3 spans 13 residues. Germline CDR1 MNHEY, CDR2 SVGAGI. Trimming shortened V by 6 bases and J by 2 bases, and 11 bases separated the two germline ends. In nucleotides, the CDR3 is TGTGCCAGCAGATCGGGACACACCTACGAGCAGTACTTC. Protein product: CASRSGHTYEQYF.

V usage is TRBV4-3 and J usage is TRBJ2-7, with D tentatively TRBD1 (6 bases). V was cut by 0 bases and J by 4 bases, with 16 bases left in between. CDR3 length: 16 amino acids. CDR1 and CDR2 (germline): LGHNA, YSLEER. In DNA form, the CDR3 reads TGCGCCAGCAGCCAAGAGACAACACAGGGCTTTTACGAGCAGTACTTC. It is translated as CASSQETTQGFYEQYF.

The chain employs TRBV14 and TRBJ1-2; possibly TRBD1 for D (5 bases). Trimming stripped 4 bases from V and 4 bases from J, with 28 bases between. CDR3 length equals 19 residues. Germline assignment: CDR1 SGHDN and CDR2 FVKESK. The CDR3 region has the DNA TGTGCCAGCAGCCCCGGGGGGAGGTATCACCCTTTAAACATCTATGGCTACACCTTC. Its protein is CASSPGGRYHPLNIYGYTF. Combining the CDR3 with reference TRBV14 and TRBJ1-2 gives the whole variable domain EAGVTQFPSHSVIEKGQTVTLRCDPISGHDNLYWYRRVMGKEIKFLLHFVKESKQDESGMPNNRFLAERTGGTYSTLKVQPAELEDSGVYFCASSPGGRYHPLNIYGYTFGSGTRLTVV.

The gene calls are TRBV4-1 and TRBJ2-7; TRBD2 agrees at 9 bases. Germline CDR1 reads MGHRA; CDR2 reads YSYEKL. This CDR3 is built from 18 residues. Germline trimming cut 0 bases from V and 7 bases from J; bases unmatched to any gene: 16. CDR3 sequence reads: CASSQETSGPIRRGEQYF. The CDR3 DNA follows: TGCGCCAGCAGCCAAGAAACTAGCGGGCCTATCCGTCGGGGGGAGCAGTACTTC.